This T cell receptor beta chain was found in a study of OX40 agonist ivuxolimab in advanced cancers. At the level of the study: Earlier anti-PD-1, anti-PD-L1 or anti-CTLA-4 therapy was permitted; roughly 37% had received some. Study-wide results and caveats: What antigens the expanded peripheral T cells recognized was never established. Among the lowest peripheral clonal expansion occurred in 0.1-3.0 mg/kg partial responders.

V lost 0 bases to trimming and J lost 4 bases, with 10 bases between them. Germline V lookup: CDR1 SGHTA, CDR2 FQGNSA. The CDR3 consists of 14 residues. A word on this clone: What it binds is not known. Other nucleotide sequences from this sample produce the same CDR3.

Libraries were prepared by immunoSEQ multiplex PCR; TCRdb keeps only in-frame clonotypes and omits some of them. The data contain around 57,000 clones, 84% of them singletons. The rearrangement links TRBV7-2 to TRBJ2-7, with D possibly matching TRBD1 (6 bases). Sequenced here: CD4+ or CD8+ T cells sorted from blood, sampled in a trial of the OX40 agonist ivuxolimab. The origin of this receptor is an adult with an advanced solid tumor such as melanoma, head and neck, liver or kidney cancer. DNA of the CDR3: TGTGCCAGCAGCTTAGCAGGCAGGGGTTACGAGCAGTACTTC. This sequence encodes CASSLAGRGYEQYF.